This TCR beta chain was observed in a study of T cell responses to AZD1222 COVID-19 vaccine. TCRdb's copy holds only in-frame clones and misses some; the assay was immunoSEQ multiplex PCR. In the table there are 150,000 to 200,000 clones, 88% of which are singletons. Germline lookup yields CDR1 KGHDR and CDR2 SFDVKD. Trimming removed 0 bases from V and 1 base from J, with 8 bases in between. The CDR3 extends over 15 amino acids. This clonotype was sampled from an adult in good health. This chain links TRBV24-1 with TRBJ2-5; the D gene is possibly TRBD1 (6 bases). Sequencing was performed on peripheral blood, taken on day 0 of AZD1222 vaccination. The CDR3 loop is CATSDLRGSQETQYF. The CDR3 DNA follows: TGTGCCACCAGTGATTTGAGGGGGTCCCAAGAGACCCAGTACTTC.